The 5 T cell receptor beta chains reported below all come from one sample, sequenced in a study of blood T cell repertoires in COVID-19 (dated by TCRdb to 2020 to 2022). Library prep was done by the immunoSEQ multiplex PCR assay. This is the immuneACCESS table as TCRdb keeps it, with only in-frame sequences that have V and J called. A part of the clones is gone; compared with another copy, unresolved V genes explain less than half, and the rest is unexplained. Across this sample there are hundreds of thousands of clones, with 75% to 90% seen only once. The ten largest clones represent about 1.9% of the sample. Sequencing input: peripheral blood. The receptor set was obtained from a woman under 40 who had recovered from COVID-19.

CDR3 nucleotide sequence: TGTGCCAGCAAGGTTGGGGGAGGGAAAGGAGAGACCCAGTACTTC. Its protein is CASKVGGGKGETQYF. This rearrangement joins TRBV19 to TRBJ2-5, with 7 bases lining up with TRBD2. With V trimmed by 9 bases and J by 4 bases, 14 bases remained unmatched. CDR1 is LNHDA and CDR2 is SQIVND in the germline V gene (reference sequence). CDR3 length: 15 residues.

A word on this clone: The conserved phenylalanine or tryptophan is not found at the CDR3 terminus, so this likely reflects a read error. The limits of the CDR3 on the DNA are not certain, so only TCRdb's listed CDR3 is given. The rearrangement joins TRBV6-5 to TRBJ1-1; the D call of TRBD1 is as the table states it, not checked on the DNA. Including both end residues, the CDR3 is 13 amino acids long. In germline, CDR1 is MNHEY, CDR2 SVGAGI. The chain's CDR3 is CASRTTGVAVPSL.

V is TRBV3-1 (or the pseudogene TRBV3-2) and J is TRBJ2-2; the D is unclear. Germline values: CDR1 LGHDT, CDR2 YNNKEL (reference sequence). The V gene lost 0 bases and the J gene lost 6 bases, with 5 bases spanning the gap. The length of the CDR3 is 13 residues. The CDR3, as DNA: TGTGCCAGCAGCCAAGACTTATCCGGGGAGCTGTTTTTT. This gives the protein CASSQDLSGELFF.

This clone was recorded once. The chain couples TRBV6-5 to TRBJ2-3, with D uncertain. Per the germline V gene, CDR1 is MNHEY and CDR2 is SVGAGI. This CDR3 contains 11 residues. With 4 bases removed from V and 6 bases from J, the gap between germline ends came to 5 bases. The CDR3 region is CASSFMDTQYF. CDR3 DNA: TGTGCCAGCAGTTTCATGGATACGCAGTATTTT.

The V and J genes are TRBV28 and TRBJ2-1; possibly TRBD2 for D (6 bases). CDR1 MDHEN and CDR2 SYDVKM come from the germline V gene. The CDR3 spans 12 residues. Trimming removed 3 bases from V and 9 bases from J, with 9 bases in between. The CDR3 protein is CASSLGLVEQFF. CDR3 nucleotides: TGTGCCAGCAGTTTGGGACTGGTTGAGCAGTTCTTC.